This TCR beta chain was sequenced in a study of shared clonotypes between healthy human individuals. Study-wide context: A couple of women and a few men aged 18 to 49 served as donors.

TCRdb's copy holds only in-frame clones and misses some; the assay was immunoSEQ multiplex PCR. The sample holds fewer than 2.5 million clones, under 95% seen once. Germline CDR1 and CDR2: KGHSH and LQKENI. There are 13 residues in the CDR3. V usage is TRBV18 and J usage is TRBJ2-5; 13 bases match TRBD2. TRBJ2-7 explains the end of the DNA better; the J call may be wrong. The sequence came from a young man in good health. Some clones in this sample may be carry-over from other donors' samples. The sample comprised naive CD4+ T cells from PBMCs. Subset: CD45RA+ positively selected. CDR3 sequence: CASSGLAGSEQYF. The CDR3 DNA reads TGTGCCAGCTCGGGACTAGCGGGATCCGAGCAGTACTTC.